Below, one TCR beta chain is given with its context. Its specificity is unknown. The V gene lost 4 bases and the J gene lost 5 bases, with 9 bases spanning the gap. Per the germline V gene, CDR1 is SGHDT and CDR2 is YYEEEE. The CDR3 loop spans 13 amino acids. These data originate in a study of PD-1 blockade in classical Hodgkin lymphoma. Study-wide results and limits: Patients with an early start, nivolumab under 1 year after ASCT, were excluded. Differences between repertoires have undefined causes, possibly disease activity or prior therapy. It was CD4+ TCR diversity, not CD8+, that rose significantly by C4D1. Newly diagnosed patients and complete responders had comparable diversity at baseline.

Described time point: cycle 4 day 1 (C4D1), after more than 5 weeks of nivolumab. There was relapse after autologous stem cell transplantation in every patient, and there was variation in brentuximab vedotin exposure. Negative magnetic selection isolated CD4+ T cells from thawed PBMCs. Sequencing used immunoSEQ multiplex PCR; TCRdb keeps in-frame clones, though not all of them. The profile covers about 20,000 clones, with approximately 68% appearing a single time and about 1.2% taken by the ten largest. The sequenced sample was CD4+ T cells from blood, obtained before the fourth cycle of nivolumab. The source is a human donor with classical Hodgkin lymphoma. The chain carries TRBV5-6 and TRBJ1-4; the D is unclear. DNA of the CDR3: TGTGCCAGCAGCCTTTGGGGAAATGAAAAACTGTTTTTT. The encoded protein is CASSLWGNEKLFF. Supplemented by reference TRBV5-6 and TRBJ1-4, the full variable domain reads DAGVTQSPTHLIKTRGQQVTLRCSPKSGHDTVSWYQQALGQGPQFIFQYYEEEERQRGNFPDRFSGHQFPNYSSELNVNALLLGDSALYLCASSLWGNEKLFFGSGTQLSVL.